This paragraph reports one T cell receptor beta chain. The cohort comprised adults aged 18 to 89 years residing in under 30 US areas. Before being deemed recovered, Cohort 3 donors had two negative PCRs, clearance, or symptom resolution. Original processing methods: Reference gene primer amplification gave nucleated cell count estimates. Repertoires were generated with immunoSEQ multiplex PCR, while TCRdb's copy carries only in-frame clones and drops some. The DNA gave D and trimming, while V, J and clone size come from that table. Here the sample spans roughly 180,000 clones, approximately 82% being singletons. The sample originates from a study of blood T cell repertoires in COVID-19. For the study at large: Nucleic acid was either cDNA or gDNA, and it came from T cells, B-cell-depleted T cells, or PBMCs.

Source material: PBMCs or T cells enriched from blood (not recorded which). This sequence originates from a man aged 55 to 70 who had recovered from COVID-19.

As DNA, the CDR3 is TGTGCCAGCAGCTTAGAAGAGCTCTCGGCCGGGGAGCTGTTTTTT. Protein: CASSLEELSAGELFF. The J gene is TRBJ2-2, the V gene TRBV7-8; the D is unclear. This CDR3 is 15 amino acids long. CDR1 and CDR2 (germline): SGHVS, FQNEAQ. The V and J ends lost 1 base and 6 bases respectively, with 12 bases between them.